This T cell receptor (beta chain) originates from a study of T cell responses to AZD1222 COVID-19 vaccine. Study-level findings and limits: Only 5 to 7 AZD1222 recipients tested seropositive at baseline. Among the donors, most were white British and more were female, and clonal diversity was possibly underestimated.

In the case of this clone: Its specificity is not known.

TCRdb's copy holds only in-frame clones and misses some; the assay was immunoSEQ multiplex PCR. The table includes approximately 180,000 clones, roughly 88% detected once. The clonotype originates from an adult in good health. The source was peripheral blood, collected on day 0 of AZD1222 vaccination.

As DNA, the CDR3 is TGTGCCAGCAGAAAAGGACGGTTAAATGAAAAACTGTTTTTT. As protein: CASRKGRLNEKLFF. This chain joins TRBV27 and TRBJ1-4; D not certain. This CDR3 is built from 14 residues. Trimming shortened V by 6 bases and J by 5 bases, and 13 bases separated the two germline ends. The germline V gene encodes CDR1 MNHEY and CDR2 SMNVEV (reference sequence).